This T cell receptor (beta chain) comes out of a study of T cell responses to AZD1222 COVID-19 vaccine. Study summary: Researchers grouped second doses given at about 4 or about 12 weeks into one pool.

Findings and caveats of the study: Clonal diversity was possibly underestimated, and the donors were mostly white British, with more females.

The method was immunoSEQ multiplex PCR; TCRdb's version includes in-frame clones alone and lacks a portion of them. The sample lists 100,000 or so clones, 87% occurring once. Concerning this clone itself: Antigen unknown.

Unmatched junction bases numbered 4, after V lost 2 bases and J lost 0 bases. This CDR3 spans 16 amino acids. Germline CDR1 is SGHRS and CDR2 is YFSETQ. The material sequenced was peripheral blood, taken on day 0 of AZD1222 vaccination. The chain combines TRBV5-1 with TRBJ2-7, with TRBD2 matching over 11 bases. This TCR was recovered from an adult in good health. The CDR3 bases are TGCGCCAGCAGCTTCTCTAGCGGGGGGCACTCCTACGAGCAGTACTTC. It encodes CASSFSSGGHSYEQYF.